A single sample gave rise to the 2 T cell receptor beta chains below, sequenced in a study of spatial heterogeneity in lung cancer. Time point specified: sample taken at primary tumor resection. MiXCR, applied by TCRdb to the 5' RACE reads, yields one record per CDR3 protein. The table has about 78,000 distinct CDR3 sequences, approximately 8.1% seen once. The sample was PBMCs, taken at surgery. These TCRs come from a male donor with early-stage non-small cell lung cancer.

This clonotype has a count of ten or more. The rearrangement uses TRBV9 and TRBJ1-1; no clear D. The germline V gene has CDR1 SGDLS and CDR2 YYNGEE. V lost 0 bases and J 0 bases, leaving 9 bases between the germline ends. This CDR3 has 15 residues. This CDR3 is CASSVGPRLNTEAFF. The CDR3 DNA reads TGTGCCAGCAGCGTAGGTCCCAGGCTGAACACTGAAGCTTTCTTT.

At least ten counts were recorded for this clonotype. The V call is TRBV9, the J call TRBJ2-3; D is possibly TRBD1 (6 bases). Trimming stripped 2 bases from V and 5 bases from J, with 12 bases between. CDR1 is SGDLS, CDR2 YYNGEE, per germline. The CDR3 consists of 14 residues. CDR3 loop: CASSVSQGKDTQYF. CDR3 DNA sequence: TGTGCCAGCAGCGTTAGCCAGGGGAAAGATACGCAGTATTTT.